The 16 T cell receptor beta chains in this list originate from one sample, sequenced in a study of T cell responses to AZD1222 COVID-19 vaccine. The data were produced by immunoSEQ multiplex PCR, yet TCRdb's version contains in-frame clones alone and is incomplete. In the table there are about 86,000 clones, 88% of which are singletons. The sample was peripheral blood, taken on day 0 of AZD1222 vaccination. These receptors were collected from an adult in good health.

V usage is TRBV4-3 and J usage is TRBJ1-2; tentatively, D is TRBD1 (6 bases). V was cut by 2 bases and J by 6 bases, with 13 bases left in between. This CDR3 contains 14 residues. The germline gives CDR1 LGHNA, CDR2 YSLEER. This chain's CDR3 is CASSQKAQGDGYTF. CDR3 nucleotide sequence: TGCGCCAGCAGCCAAAAGGCACAGGGCGATGGCTACACCTTC.

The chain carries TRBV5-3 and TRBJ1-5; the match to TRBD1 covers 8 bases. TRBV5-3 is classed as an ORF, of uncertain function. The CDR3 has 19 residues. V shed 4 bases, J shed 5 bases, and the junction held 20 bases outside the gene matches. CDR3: CARSLTGGTGKGGYQPQHF. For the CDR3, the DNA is TGTGCCAGAAGCCTCACCGGCGGGACAGGCAAAGGGGGTTATCAGCCCCAGCATTTT.

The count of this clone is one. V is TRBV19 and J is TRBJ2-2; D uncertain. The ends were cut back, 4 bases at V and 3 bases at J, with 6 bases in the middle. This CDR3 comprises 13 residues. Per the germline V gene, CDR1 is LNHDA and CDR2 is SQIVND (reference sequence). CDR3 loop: CASSTQYTGELFF. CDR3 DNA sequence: TGTGCCAGTAGTACCCAATACACCGGGGAGCTGTTTTTT.

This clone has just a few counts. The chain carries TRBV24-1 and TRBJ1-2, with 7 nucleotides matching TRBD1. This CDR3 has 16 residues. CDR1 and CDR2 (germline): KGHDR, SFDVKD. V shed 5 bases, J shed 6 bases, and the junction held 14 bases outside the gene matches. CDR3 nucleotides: TGTGCCACCAGTGCCTCGCGACAGGGAGTCAGGGATGGCTACACCTTC. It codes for CATSASRQGVRDGYTF.

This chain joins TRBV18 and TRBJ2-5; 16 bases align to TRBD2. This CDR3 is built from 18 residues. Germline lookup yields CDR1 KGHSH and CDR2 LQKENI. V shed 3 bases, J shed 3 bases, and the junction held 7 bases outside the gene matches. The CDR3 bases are TGTGCCAGCTCACCCCAGGGACTAGCGGGAGGGCCGAAAGAGACCCAGTACTTC. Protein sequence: CASSPQGLAGGPKETQYF.

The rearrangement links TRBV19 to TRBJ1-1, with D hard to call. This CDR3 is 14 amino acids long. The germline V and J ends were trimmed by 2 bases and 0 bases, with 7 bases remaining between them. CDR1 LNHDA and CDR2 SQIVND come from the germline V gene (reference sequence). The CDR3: CASSITDLNTEAFF. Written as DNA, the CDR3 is TGTGCCAGTAGTATAACGGATTTGAACACTGAAGCTTTCTTT.

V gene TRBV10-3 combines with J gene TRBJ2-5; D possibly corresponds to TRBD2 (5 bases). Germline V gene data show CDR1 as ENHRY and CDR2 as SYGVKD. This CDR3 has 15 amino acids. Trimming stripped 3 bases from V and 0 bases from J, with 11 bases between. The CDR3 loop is CAISEQPGNQETQYF. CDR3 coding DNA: TGTGCCATCAGTGAACAACCGGGAAACCAAGAGACCCAGTACTTC.

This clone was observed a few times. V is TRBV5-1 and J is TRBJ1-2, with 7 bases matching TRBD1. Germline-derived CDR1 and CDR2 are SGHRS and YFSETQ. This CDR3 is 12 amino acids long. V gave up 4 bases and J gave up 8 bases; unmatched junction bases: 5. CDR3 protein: CASSTLQGGYTF. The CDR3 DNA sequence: TGCGCCAGCAGCACTTTACAGGGGGGCTACACCTTC. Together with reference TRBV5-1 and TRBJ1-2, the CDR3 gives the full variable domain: KAGVTQTPRYLIKTRGQQVTLSCSPISGHRSVSWYQQTPGQGLQFLFEYFSETQRNKGNFPGRFSGRQFSNSRSEMNVSTLELGDSALYLCASSTLQGGYTFGSGTRLTVV.

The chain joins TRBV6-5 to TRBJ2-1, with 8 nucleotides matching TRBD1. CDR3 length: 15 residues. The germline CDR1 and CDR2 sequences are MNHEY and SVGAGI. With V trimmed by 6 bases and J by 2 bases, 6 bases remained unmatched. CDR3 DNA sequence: TGTGCCAGCAGGACGGACAGGGAGCCCTACAATGAGCAGTTCTTC. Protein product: CASRTDREPYNEQFF.

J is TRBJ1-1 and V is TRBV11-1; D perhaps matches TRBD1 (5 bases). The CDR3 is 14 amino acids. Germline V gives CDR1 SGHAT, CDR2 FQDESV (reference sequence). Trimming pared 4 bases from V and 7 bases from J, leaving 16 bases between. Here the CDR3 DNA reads TGTGCCAGCAGCTCCGGGGCAAGGTGGTTTGAAGCTTTCTTT. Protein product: CASSSGARWFEAFF. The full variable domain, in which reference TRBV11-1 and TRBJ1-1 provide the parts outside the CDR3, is EAEVAQSPRYKITEKSQAVAFWCDPISGHATLYWYRQILGQGPELLVQFQDESVVDDSQLPKDRFSAERLKGVDSTLKIQPAELGDSAMYLCASSSGARWFEAFFGQGTRLTVV.

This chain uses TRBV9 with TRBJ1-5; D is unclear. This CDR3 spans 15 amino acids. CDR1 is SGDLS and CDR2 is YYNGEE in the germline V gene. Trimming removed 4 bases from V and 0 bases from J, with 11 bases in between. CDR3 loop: CASSLDPNSNQPQHF. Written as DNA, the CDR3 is TGTGCCAGCAGCCTAGACCCGAATAGCAATCAGCCCCAGCATTTT. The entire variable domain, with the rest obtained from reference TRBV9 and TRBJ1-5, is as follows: DSGVTQTPKHLITATGQRVTLRCSPRSGDLSVYWYQQSLDQGLQFLIQYYNGEERAKGNILERFSAQQFPDLHSELNLSSLELGDSALYFCASSLDPNSNQPQHFGDGTRLSIL.

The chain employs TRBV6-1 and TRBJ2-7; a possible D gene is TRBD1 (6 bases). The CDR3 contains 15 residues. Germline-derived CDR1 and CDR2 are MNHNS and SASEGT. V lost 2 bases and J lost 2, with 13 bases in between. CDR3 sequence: CASSEIGTPAYEQYF. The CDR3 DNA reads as TGTGCCAGCAGTGAAATAGGGACACCGGCCTACGAGCAGTACTTC.

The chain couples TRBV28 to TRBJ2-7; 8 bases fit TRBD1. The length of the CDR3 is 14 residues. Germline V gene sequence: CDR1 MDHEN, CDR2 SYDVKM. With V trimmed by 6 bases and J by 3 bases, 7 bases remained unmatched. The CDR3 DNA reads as TGTGCCAGCAGCCCCCGGACAGGGAGCTACGAGCAGTACTTC. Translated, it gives CASSPRTGSYEQYF.

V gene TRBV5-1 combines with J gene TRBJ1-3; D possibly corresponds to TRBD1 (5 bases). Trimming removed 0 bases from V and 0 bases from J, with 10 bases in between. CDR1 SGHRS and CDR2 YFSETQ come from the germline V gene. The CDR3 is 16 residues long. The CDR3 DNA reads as TGCGCCAGCAGCTTGGCGGCGGGGCGCTCTGGAAACACCATATATTTT. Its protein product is CASSLAAGRSGNTIYF. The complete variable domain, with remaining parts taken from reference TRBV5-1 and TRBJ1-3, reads KAGVTQTPRYLIKTRGQQVTLSCSPISGHRSVSWYQQTPGQGLQFLFEYFSETQRNKGNFPGRFSGRQFSNSRSEMNVSTLELGDSALYLCASSLAAGRSGNTIYFGEGSWLTVV.

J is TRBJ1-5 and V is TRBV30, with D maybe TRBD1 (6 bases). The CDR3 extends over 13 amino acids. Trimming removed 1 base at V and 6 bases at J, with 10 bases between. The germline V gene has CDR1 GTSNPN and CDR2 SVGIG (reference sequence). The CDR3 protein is CAWSDREGQPQHF. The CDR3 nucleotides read TGTGCCTGGAGTGACAGGGAGGGTCAGCCCCAGCATTTT. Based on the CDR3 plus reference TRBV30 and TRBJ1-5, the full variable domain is SQTIHQWPATLVQPVGSPLSLECTVEGTSNPNLYWYRQAAGRGLQLLFYSVGIGQISSEVPQNLSASRPQDRQFILSSKKLLLSDSGFYLCAWSDREGQPQHFGDGTRLSIL.

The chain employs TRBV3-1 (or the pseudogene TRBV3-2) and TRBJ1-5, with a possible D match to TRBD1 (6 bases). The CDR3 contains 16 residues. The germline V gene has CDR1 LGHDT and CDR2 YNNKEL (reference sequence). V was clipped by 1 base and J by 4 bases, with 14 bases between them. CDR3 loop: CASSQGLTGLNQPQHF. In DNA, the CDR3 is TGTGCCAGCAGCCAAGGCTTAACAGGGCTGAATCAGCCCCAGCATTTT.